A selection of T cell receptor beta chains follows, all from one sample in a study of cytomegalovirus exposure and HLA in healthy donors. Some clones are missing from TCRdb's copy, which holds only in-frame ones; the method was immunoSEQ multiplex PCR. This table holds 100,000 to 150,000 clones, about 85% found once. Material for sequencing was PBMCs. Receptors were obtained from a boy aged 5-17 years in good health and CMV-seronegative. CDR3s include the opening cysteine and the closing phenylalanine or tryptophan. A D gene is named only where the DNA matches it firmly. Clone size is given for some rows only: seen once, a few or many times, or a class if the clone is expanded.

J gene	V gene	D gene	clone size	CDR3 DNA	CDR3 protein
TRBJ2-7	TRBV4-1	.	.	TGCGCCAGCAGCCAAGATGTCTCCTCCTACGAGCAGTACTTC	CASSQDVSSYEQYF
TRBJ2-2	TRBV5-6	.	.	TGTGCCAGCAGCTTGGGGTCGGGGGAGCCCGGGGAGCTGTTTTTT	CASSLGSGEPGELFF
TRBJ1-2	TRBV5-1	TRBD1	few	TGCGCCAGCAGCTTACAGGGGTATGGCTACACCTTC	CASSLQGYGYTF
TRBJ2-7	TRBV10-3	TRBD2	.	TGTGCCATCAGCCAAAACCCACCTATGCGGGGGGCCTTGTACGAGCAGTACTTC	CAISQNPPMRGALYEQYF
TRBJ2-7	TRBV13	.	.	TGTGCCAGCAGAACGAGTAATCGCGAGCAGTACTTC	CASRTSNREQYF
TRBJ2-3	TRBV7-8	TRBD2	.	TGTGCCAGCAGCTTTCTAGCGGGGGGACCCACAGATACGCAGTATTTT	CASSFLAGGPTDTQYF
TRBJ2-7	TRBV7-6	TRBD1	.	TGTGCCAGCAGCTTAGAGACAGGGCCATACGAGCAGTACTTC	CASSLETGPYEQYF
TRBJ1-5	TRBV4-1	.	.	TGCGCCAGCAGCCAAGAGGGGGCAGGGCGAGACCAGCCCCAGCATTTT	CASSQEGAGRDQPQHF
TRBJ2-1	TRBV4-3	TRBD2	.	TGCGCCAGCAGCCAAGAAGTGGCGGGAGGGATCAATGAGCAGTTCTTC	CASSQEVAGGINEQFF
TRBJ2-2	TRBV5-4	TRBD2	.	TGTGCCAGCACCACTTGGGGGGGTTCGAACACCGGGGAGCTGTTTTTT	CASTTWGGSNTGELFF
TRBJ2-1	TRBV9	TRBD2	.	TGTGCCAGCCCTACTAGCGGGAGGCCCCGGGAGCAGTTCTTC	CASPTSGRPREQFF
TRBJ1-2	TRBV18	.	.	TGTGCCAGCTCACCGAGGGAATATGGCTACACCTTC	CASSPREYGYTF
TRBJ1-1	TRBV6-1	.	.	TGTGCCAGCAGTGACACTATGAACACTGAAGCTTTCTTT	CASSDTMNTEAFF
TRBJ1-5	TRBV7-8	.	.	TGTGCCAGCAGCTTAGACGGAGATAGCAATCAGCCCCAGCATTTT	CASSLDGDSNQPQHF
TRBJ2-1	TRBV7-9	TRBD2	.	TGTGCCAGCAGCTTAAGCGGGGCAACAAAGGATGAGCAGTTCTTC	CASSLSGATKDEQFF
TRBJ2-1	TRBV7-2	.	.	TGTGCCAGCAGCTTAAAGTCTACAGGGACCCCCTACAATGAGCAGTTCTTC	CASSLKSTGTPYNEQFF
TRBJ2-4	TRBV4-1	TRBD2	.	TGCGCCAGCAGCCAAGGACCGGCTAGCGGCATCAAAAACATTCAGTACTTC	CASSQGPASGIKNIQYF
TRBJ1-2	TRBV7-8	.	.	TGTGCCAGCAGCTTAGCGGGGCGGCAAGGTTATGGCTACACCTTC	CASSLAGRQGYGYTF
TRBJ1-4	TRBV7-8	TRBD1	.	TGTGCCAGCAGCCTAAGGACAGGGGGCGCGTGGGAAAAACTGTTTTTT	CASSLRTGGAWEKLFF
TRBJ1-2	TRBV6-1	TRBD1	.	TGTGCCAGCATTTATGGGACAGGGAGTGGCTACACCTTC	CASIYGTGSGYTF
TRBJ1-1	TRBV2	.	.	TGTGCCAGCAAGACAACGGAGGGCACTGAAGCTTTCTTT	CASKTTEGTEAFF
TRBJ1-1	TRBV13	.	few	TGTGCCAGCAGCTTGGGGGGGCGAGAGGACACTGAAGCTTTCTTT	CASSLGGREDTEAFF
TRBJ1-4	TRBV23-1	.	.	TGCGCCAGCAGTCACGGGACAACTAATGAAAAACTGTTTTTT	CASSHGTTNEKLFF
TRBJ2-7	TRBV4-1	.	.	TGCGCCAGCAGCCAAGCCCCCTTGGAGCAGTACTTC	CASSQAPLEQYF
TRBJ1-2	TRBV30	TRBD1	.	TGTGCCTGGTTTGGCCTTGACAGGGGCCCTGGCTACACCTTC	CAWFGLDRGPGYTF
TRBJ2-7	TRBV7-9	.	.	TGTGCCAGCAGCCAGGACAGCTCCTACGAGCAGTACTTC	CASSQDSSYEQYF
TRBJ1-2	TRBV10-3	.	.	TGTGCCATCAGTGAGTCCGGGGACTATGGCTACACCTTC	CAISESGDYGYTF